Listed below are T cell receptor beta chains from one sample, sequenced in a study of T cell changes during pregnancy in multiple sclerosis. Libraries were prepared by immunoSEQ multiplex PCR; TCRdb keeps only in-frame clonotypes and omits some of them. The sample has under 85,000 clones, 91% seen once. This sample comprised peripheral blood, obtained in the third trimester of pregnancy. These receptors all come from a female donor in good health, enrolled as a control in a pregnancy study. Each CDR3 is given with its conserved first and last residue. The order of the fields is clone size, J gene, D gene, V gene, CDR3 protein, CDR3 DNA. D genes are given only for firm matches. Not every row has a clone size; where given, it reads once, few, many or a size class.

-,TRBJ1-4,TRBD1,TRBV10-3,CAISGSRGQNEKLFF,TGTGCCATCAGTGGCTCAAGGGGGCAGAATGAAAAACTGTTTTTT
once,TRBJ2-7,-,TRBV5-4,CASSLGGNQYEQYF,TGTGCCAGCAGCTTGGGAGGCAACCAGTACGAGCAGTACTTC
-,TRBJ2-1,TRBD2,TRBV28,CATVRRGGVNEQFF,TGTGCCACGGTCCGCCGGGGGGGCGTTAATGAGCAGTTCTTC
-,TRBJ1-1,-,TRBV15,CATSKPGAEAFF,TGTGCCACCAGCAAACCGGGGGCTGAAGCTTTCTTT
few,TRBJ1-2,-,TRBV19,CASKAARADPRGYTF,TGTGCCAGTAAGGCGGCGCGGGCAGACCCTCGCGGCTACACCTTC
-,TRBJ2-7,TRBD1,TRBV6-1,CASSRQGSYEQYF,TGTGCCAGCAGTCGACAGGGGTCCTACGAGCAGTACTTC
-,TRBJ2-7,-,TRBV18,CASSQNQGTSYEQYF,TGTGCCAGCTCCCAAAATCAGGGCACGTCCTACGAGCAGTACTTC
-,TRBJ2-5,-,TRBV7-9,CASSLNVGETQYF,TGTGCCAGCAGCTTAAACGTCGGAGAGACCCAGTACTTC
-,TRBJ1-2,TRBD1,TRBV7-2,CASSPWDRGRAGYTF,TGTGCCAGCAGCCCCTGGGACAGGGGGCGCGCAGGCTACACCTTC
-,TRBJ2-7,TRBD1,TRBV10-3,CAISGLQGVRAYEQYF,TGTGCCATCAGTGGTCTTCAGGGGGTGAGAGCCTACGAGCAGTACTTC
-,TRBJ1-5,TRBD1,TRBV7-2,CASSSGTGSNQPQHF,TGTGCCAGCAGCTCCGGGACAGGGAGCAATCAGCCCCAGCATTTT
-,TRBJ1-1,-,TRBV6-5,CASSSAKGDAFF,TGTGCCAGCAGTAGCGCAAAGGGGGATGCTTTCTTT
-,TRBJ2-2,-,TRBV5-6,CASSFSGELFF,TGTGCCAGCAGCTTTAGCGGGGAGCTGTTTTTT
-,TRBJ1-2,-,TRBV25-1,CASRPGQTYGYTF,TGTGCCAGCCGACCCGGACAGACCTATGGCTACACCTTC
-,TRBJ1-3,-,TRBV4-1,CASSQGSDSSGNTIYF,TGCGCCAGCAGCCAAGGGTCTGACAGCTCTGGAAACACCATATATTTT
-,TRBJ2-5,-,TRBV15,CATRRGGRNQETQYF,TGTGCCACCCGCCGAGGGGGGCGGAATCAAGAGACCCAGTACTTC